The 16 T cell receptor beta chains below all came from one sample that was sequenced in a study of OX40 agonist ivuxolimab in advanced cancers. Method: immunoSEQ multiplex PCR; TCRdb's copy keeps in-frame clones and lacks some. Seen here are under 80,000 clones, about 90% observed once, and the top ten hold more than 1.5%. This specimen was CD4+ or CD8+ T cells sorted from blood, taken in a trial of the OX40 agonist ivuxolimab. The receptors come from an adult with an advanced solid tumor such as melanoma, head and neck, liver or kidney cancer.

This chain connects TRBV15 to TRBJ2-3; 8 bases line up with TRBD1. Per germline, CDR1 LNHNV and CDR2 YYDKDF (reference sequence). The CDR3 length is 18 residues. V dropped 5 bases and J dropped 2; count of bases not matched to a gene: 15. CDR3 region: CATSPGPLTGATTDTQYF. In DNA, the CDR3 is TGTGCCACCAGCCCGGGCCCATTGACAGGGGCCACCACAGATACGCAGTATTTT.

The V and J genes are TRBV30 and TRBJ2-7; 9 bases are shared with TRBD2. V lost 5 bases and J lost 7; bases outside the gene matches: 9. CDR1 is GTSNPN, CDR2 SVGIG, per germline (reference sequence). CDR3 length equals 13 residues. The CDR3 DNA is TGTGCCTGGGACCCCGGTGCGGGAGGGGAGCAGTACTTC. Amino acid sequence: CAWDPGAGGEQYF. Combining the CDR3 with reference TRBV30 and TRBJ2-7 gives the whole variable domain SQTIHQWPATLVQPVGSPLSLECTVEGTSNPNLYWYRQAAGRGLQLLFYSVGIGQISSEVPQNLSASRPQDRQFILSSKKLLLSDSGFYLCAWDPGAGGEQYFGPGTRLTVT.

The chain carries TRBV5-4 and TRBJ2-1; 13 bases are a match to TRBD2. The CDR3 has 17 residues. Germline CDR1 is SGHNT and CDR2 is YYREEE (reference sequence). Germline trimming cut 4 bases from V and 5 bases from J; bases unmatched to any gene: 9. The CDR3 region is CASSGSTSGRTNNEQFF. The CDR3 DNA follows: TGTGCCAGCAGCGGGTCGACTAGCGGGAGGACCAACAATGAGCAGTTCTTC.

J is TRBJ2-6 and V is TRBV7-9; D gene ambiguous. Germline V gene sequence: CDR1 SEHNR, CDR2 FQNEAQ (reference sequence). V was cut by 4 bases and J by 0 bases, with 4 bases left in between. The CDR3 spans 14 residues. This chain's CDR3 is CASSSDSGANVLTF. The CDR3 DNA sequence: TGTGCCAGCAGCTCGGACTCTGGGGCCAACGTCCTGACTTTC.

The CDR3 DNA reads TGTGCCTGGAGCGAGCAAATACTCGAGACCCAGTACTTC. It is translated as CAWSEQILETQYF. This chain connects TRBV30 to TRBJ2-5; D remains unclear. This CDR3 contains 13 residues. Germline-derived CDR1 and CDR2 are GTSNPN and SVGIG (reference sequence). Trimming pared 3 bases from V and 5 bases from J, leaving 13 bases between. The full variable domain, completed using reference TRBV30 and TRBJ2-5, is SQTIHQWPATLVQPVGSPLSLECTVEGTSNPNLYWYRQAAGRGLQLLFYSVGIGQISSEVPQNLSASRPQDRQFILSSKKLLLSDSGFYLCAWSEQILETQYFGPGTRLLVL.

This sequence joins TRBV10-3 and TRBJ2-2; D is ambiguous. The CDR3 totals 13 residues. The V gene's germline CDR1 is ENHRY and CDR2 SYGVKD. The V end was cut by 4 bases, the J end by 4 bases, with 7 bases between. CDR3 in DNA: TGTGCCATCAGTGGACTCATCACCGGGGAGCTGTTTTTT. It specifies CAISGLITGELFF.

This chain uses TRBV6-5 with TRBJ2-7, with D maybe TRBD2 (7 bases). The CDR3 is 16 residues long. Trimming took 0 bases from V and 4 from J, leaving 16 bases between them. Germline V gene lookup returns CDR1 MNHEY and CDR2 SVGAGI. CDR3 nucleotides: TGTGCCAGCAGTTACTCGGGGGTCGGGGGGCGATACGAGCAGTACTTC. Translated: CASSYSGVGGRYEQYF.

In this sample, this clone turned up once. The V gene is TRBV29-1, the J gene TRBJ1-1; maybe TRBD1 (5 bases). V lost 4 bases to trimming and J lost 6 bases, with 12 bases between them. Germline assignment: CDR1 SQVTM and CDR2 ANQGSEA. The CDR3 has 12 residues. CDR3 nucleotide sequence: TGCAGCGTTGGACAGATGGGGTCTGAAGCTTTCTTT. It yields the protein CSVGQMGSEAFF.

This clone has a single count. This chain links TRBV5-4 with TRBJ2-5; the D gene could be TRBD1 or TRBD2 (6 bases each). V lost 3 bases and J lost 5, with 17 bases in between. This CDR3 has 15 amino acids. The germline gives CDR1 SGHNT, CDR2 YYREEE (reference sequence). The CDR3 DNA follows: TGTGCCAGCAGCTCCCAAGGGGGGCAGGCGGAGACCCAGTACTTC. Protein product: CASSSQGGQAETQYF.

The V call is TRBV19, the J call TRBJ2-1; 7 nucleotides agree with TRBD1. The trim removed 8 bases at V and 4 bases at J, leaving 11 bases unmatched. Germline V gene sequence: CDR1 LNHDA, CDR2 SQIVND (reference sequence). The CDR3 contains 15 residues. The CDR3: CASLRQGSSYNEQFF. CDR3 coding DNA: TGTGCCAGTCTGCGACAGGGCTCCTCTTACAATGAGCAGTTCTTC.

Only one count was recorded for this clone. The V gene is TRBV2, the J gene TRBJ2-3, with TRBD2 matching over 8 bases. Germline CDR1 reads SNHLY; CDR2 reads FYNNEI. This CDR3 contains 14 residues. V was clipped by 8 bases and J by 0 bases; unmatched bases: 4. Here the CDR3 DNA reads TGTGCCAGCTGGGCTAGCGGGAGCACAGATACGCAGTATTTT. Translation gives CASWASGSTDTQYF.

The chain joins TRBV30 to TRBJ2-7, with TRBD1 identical over 10 bases. V lost 2 bases and J lost 12; bases outside the gene matches: 4. Germline CDR1 is GTSNPN and CDR2 is SVGIG (reference sequence). The CDR3 is 11 residues long. CDR3 loop: CAWSLTGGWYF. The DNA for the CDR3 is TGTGCCTGGAGTCTGACAGGGGGCTGGTACTTC.

The chain carries TRBV2 and TRBJ1-2; D unresolved. CDR3 length equals 12 residues. With 1 base removed from V and 5 bases from J, the gap between germline ends came to 5 bases. Germline CDR1 and CDR2: SNHLY and FYNNEI. The CDR3 spells CASSEGVYGYTF. CDR3 DNA: TGTGCCAGCAGTGAAGGGGTTTATGGCTACACCTTC.

V usage is TRBV29-1 and J usage is TRBJ2-2; possibly TRBD1 or TRBD2 for D (5 bases each). Trimming stripped 7 bases from V and 3 bases from J, with 15 bases between. CDR1 is SQVTM, CDR2 ANQGSEA, per germline. CDR3 length: 14 amino acids. The CDR3 reads CSARGSQDTGELFF. Written as DNA, the CDR3 is TGCAGCGCGAGGGGCTCACAAGACACCGGGGAGCTGTTTTTT.

The chain employs TRBV6-4 and TRBJ2-5; 9 bases align to TRBD2. The germline CDR1 and CDR2 sequences are MRHNA and SNTAGT. V shed 10 bases and J 4 bases; nucleotides not matched to a gene: 7. This CDR3 contains 13 residues. The CDR3 loop is CATSWREGETQYF. In DNA form, the CDR3 reads TGTGCCACCTCCTGGCGGGAGGGAGAGACCCAGTACTTC.

The CDR3 protein is CASSLGLERELFF. The CDR3 coding sequence is TGTGCCAGCAGCCTGGGGCTAGAGAGGGAGCTGTTTTTT. The chain uses TRBV5-6 and TRBJ2-2; tentatively, D is TRBD1 (5 bases). The CDR3 loop spans 13 amino acids. V was pared by 4 bases and J by 9 bases, with 13 bases between. Germline CDR1 and CDR2: SGHDT and YYEEEE.